These 8 T cell receptor beta chains came from one sample sequenced in a study of metastatic and nonmetastatic thyroid tumors. TCRdb re-analyzed the PCR reads using MiXCR. This table holds 22,000 or so clones, about a tenth found once. Nobody among the patients had been given any treatment before thyroid surgery. The specimen sequenced was blood. The receptor source for this set is a female donor with papillary thyroid cancer or a benign thyroid nodule (not recorded which). Some clones in this sample may be carry-over from other donors' samples.

Comments on this clone: A clone one base away is much larger, so this may be a read error. CDR3 region: CACSGGLSDTQYF. For the CDR3, the DNA is TGTGCCTGTAGTGGGGGCTTGTCAGATACGCAGTATTTT. This chain joins TRBV30 and TRBJ2-3; a possible D gene is TRBD1 (6 bases). Germline CDR1 reads GTSNPN; CDR2 reads SVGIG (reference sequence). The CDR3 is made up of 13 amino acids.

This clone rates as medium-sized. The V call is TRBV6-1, the J call TRBJ2-7; D gene unclear. The CDR3 runs 15 residues. V gave up 5 bases and J gave up 0 bases, with 14 bases separating them. Germline CDR1 MNHNS, CDR2 SASEGT. This CDR3 is CASSSVLAASYEQYF. The CDR3 region has the DNA TGTGCCAGCAGTTCGGTACTGGCCGCCTCCTACGAGCAGTACTTC.

The table lists this clone with many counts. The J gene is TRBJ1-2, the V gene TRBV30; a weak D match, TRBD1 (6 bases). CDR1 is GTSNPN, CDR2 SVGIG, per germline (reference sequence). The CDR3 extends over 13 amino acids. Trimming took off 2 bases at V and 5 bases at J, with 12 bases between the two ends. The CDR3 sequence is CAWSSGHGYGYTF. As DNA, the CDR3 is TGTGCCTGGAGTTCGGGACACGGGTATGGCTACACCTTC.

This clone was observed a handful of times. Being one base from a much bigger clone, this may be a read error. The chain couples TRBV7-3 to TRBJ2-7; 9 bases match TRBD2. V lost 5 bases to trimming and J lost 6 bases; unmatched junction nucleotides: 8. This CDR3 has 14 residues. The germline V gene has CDR1 SGHTA and CDR2 FQGTGA. The CDR3 here is CASSLGSGGSEQYF. DNA for the CDR3: TGTGCCAGCAGCCTCGGTAGCGGGGGTAGCGAGCAGTACTTC. Full variable domain (outside the CDR3, taken from reference TRBV7-3 and TRBJ2-7): GAGVSQTPSNKVTEKGKYVELRCDPISGHTALYWYRQSLGQGPEFLIYFQGTGAADDSGLPNDRFFAVRPEGSVSTLKIQRTERGDSAVYLCASSLGSGGSEQYFGPGTRLTVT.

As concerns this clone: A much larger clone differs from this one at a single base, so this may be a read error. Within the sample, other DNA sequences also encode this same CDR3. The CDR3 DNA sequence: TGCAGCGTTCCTTTAGCTGGAGGGGAACAGTTCTTC. Translated: CSVPLAGGEQFF. This chain links TRBV29-1 with TRBJ2-1, with a tentative D call TRBD2 (6 bases). In germline, CDR1 is SQVTM, CDR2 ANQGSEA. The V and J ends lost 5 bases and 13 bases respectively, with 18 bases between them. The CDR3 has 12 residues.

This clone was observed many times. The V gene is TRBV5-1, the J gene TRBJ2-1; 14 bases line up with TRBD2. The CDR3 has 17 residues. J was trimmed by 1 base and V by 4 bases; bases with no gene match: 4. Per germline, CDR1 SGHRS and CDR2 YFSETQ. The CDR3 loop reads CASSRGLAGDSYNEQFF. For the CDR3, the DNA is TGCGCCAGCAGCCGGGGACTAGCGGGAGATTCCTACAATGAGCAGTTCTTC.

This clone has ten or more counts. The V and J genes are TRBV29-1 and TRBJ2-7, with 9 bases aligning to TRBD1. CDR3 length equals 13 residues. Germline V lookup: CDR1 SQVTM, CDR2 ANQGSEA. V was pared by 4 bases and J by 5 bases, with 6 bases of the junction left unmatched. The CDR3: CSVGRTGVDEQYF. For the CDR3, the DNA is TGCAGCGTTGGGAGGACAGGGGTCGACGAGCAGTACTTC.

This clone was recorded at least ten times. The chain couples TRBV2 to TRBJ2-3, with 7 bases fitting TRBD2. The CDR3 has 16 amino acids. V lost 3 bases, J lost 3 bases, and 9 bases stayed unmatched. Germline-derived CDR1 and CDR2 are SNHLY and FYNNEI. CDR3 coding DNA: TGTGCCAGCAGTGATCCAGCGGGAAGGGCAACAGATACGCAGTATTTT. Amino acid sequence: CASSDPAGRATDTQYF.